This T cell receptor beta chain was captured by sequencing in a study of T cell changes during pregnancy in multiple sclerosis. The ends lost 7 bases at V and 5 bases at J; junction bases unmatched: 8. CDR3 length: 14 amino acids. The germline gives CDR1 LNHDA, CDR2 SQIVND (reference sequence). Clones were read by immunoSEQ multiplex PCR, and TCRdb kept only the in-frame ones, dropping some. The sample includes about 44,000 clones, 80% to 90% of them seen just once. The sequenced sample was CD4+ T cells from peripheral blood mononuclear cells, obtained after pregnancy. This chain links TRBV19 with TRBJ2-1; 7 bases are shared with TRBD2. This receptor was identified in a female donor with multiple sclerosis, enrolled in a pregnancy study. Here the CDR3 reads CASNFRREHNEQFF. The CDR3 bases are TGTGCCAGTAATTTCCGGCGGGAGCACAATGAGCAGTTCTTC.